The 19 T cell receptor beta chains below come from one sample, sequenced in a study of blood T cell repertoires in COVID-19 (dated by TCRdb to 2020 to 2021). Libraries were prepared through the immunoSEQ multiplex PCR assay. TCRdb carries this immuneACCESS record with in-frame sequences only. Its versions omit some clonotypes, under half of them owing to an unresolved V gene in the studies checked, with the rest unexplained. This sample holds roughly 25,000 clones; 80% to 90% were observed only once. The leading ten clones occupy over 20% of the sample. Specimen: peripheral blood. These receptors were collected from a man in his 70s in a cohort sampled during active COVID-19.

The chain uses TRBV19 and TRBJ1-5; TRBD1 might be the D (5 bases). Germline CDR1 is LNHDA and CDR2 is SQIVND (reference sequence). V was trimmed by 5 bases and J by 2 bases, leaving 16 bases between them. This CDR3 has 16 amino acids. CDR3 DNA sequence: TGTGCCAGTAGTCCCCACGGGGGAAGTGGCAATCAGCCCCAGCATTTT. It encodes CASSPHGGSGNQPQHF.

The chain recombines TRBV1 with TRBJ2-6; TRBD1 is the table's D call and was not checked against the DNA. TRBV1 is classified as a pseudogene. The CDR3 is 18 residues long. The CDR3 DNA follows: TGCACCAGCAGCCACCCGACAGGGCCCCCCTCTGGGGCCAACGTCCTGACTTTC. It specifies CTSSHPTGPPSGANVLTF.

In nucleotides, the CDR3 is TGTGCCAGCAGCCGAAATAGGGCCCAGGGGAACACTGAAGCTTTCTTT. Translated, it gives CASSRNRAQGNTEAFF. The chain employs TRBV3-1 (or the pseudogene TRBV3-2) and TRBJ1-1, with a weak D call TRBD1 (5 bases). Germline V gene sequence: CDR1 LGHDT, CDR2 YNNKEL (reference sequence). Trimming pared 4 bases from V and 1 base from J, leaving 16 bases between. The CDR3 covers 16 residues.

This chain's CDR3 is CASTPSVPHTGELFF. The CDR3 nucleotides are TGTGCCAGCACCCCTTCGGTTCCCCACACCGGGGAGCTGTTTTTT. The genes are TRBV4-2 and TRBJ2-2, with D uncertain. The CDR3 length is 15 residues. The V gene lost 7 bases and the J gene lost 3 bases, with 15 bases spanning the gap. From germline, CDR1 is LGHNA and CDR2 YNFKEQ.

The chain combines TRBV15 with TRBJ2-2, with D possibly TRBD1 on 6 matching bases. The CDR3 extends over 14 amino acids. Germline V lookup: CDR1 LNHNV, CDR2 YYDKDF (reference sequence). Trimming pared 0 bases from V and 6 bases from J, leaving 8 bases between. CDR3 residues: CATSREGAAGELFF. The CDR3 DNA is TGTGCCACCAGCAGAGAGGGGGCGGCCGGGGAGCTGTTTTTT.

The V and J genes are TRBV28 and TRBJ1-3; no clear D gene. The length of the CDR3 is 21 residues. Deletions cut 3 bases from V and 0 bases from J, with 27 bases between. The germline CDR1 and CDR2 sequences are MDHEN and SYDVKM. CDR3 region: CASSFRSHRPQVTFSGNTIYF. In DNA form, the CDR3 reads TGTGCCAGCAGTTTCCGATCGCATCGACCCCAGGTGACCTTCTCTGGAAACACCATATATTTT.

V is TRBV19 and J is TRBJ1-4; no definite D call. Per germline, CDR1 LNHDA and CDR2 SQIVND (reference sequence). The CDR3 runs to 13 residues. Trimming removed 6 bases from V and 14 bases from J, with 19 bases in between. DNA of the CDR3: TGTGCCAGTAGCGACCCCTTAGTGAGGAGCCTGTTTTTT. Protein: CASSDPLVRSLFF.

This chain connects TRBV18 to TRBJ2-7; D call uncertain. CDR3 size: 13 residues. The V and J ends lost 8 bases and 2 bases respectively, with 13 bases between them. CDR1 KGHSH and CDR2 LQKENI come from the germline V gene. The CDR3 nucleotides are TGTGCCAGCACTTTACTGGAGACCTACGAGCAGTACTTC. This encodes CASTLLETYEQYF.

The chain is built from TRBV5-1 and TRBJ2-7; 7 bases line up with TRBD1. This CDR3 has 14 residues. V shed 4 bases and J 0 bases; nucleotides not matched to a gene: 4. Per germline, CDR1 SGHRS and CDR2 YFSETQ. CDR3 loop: CASSKPGGSYEQYF. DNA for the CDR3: TGCGCCAGCAGCAAACCAGGGGGCTCCTACGAGCAGTACTTC.

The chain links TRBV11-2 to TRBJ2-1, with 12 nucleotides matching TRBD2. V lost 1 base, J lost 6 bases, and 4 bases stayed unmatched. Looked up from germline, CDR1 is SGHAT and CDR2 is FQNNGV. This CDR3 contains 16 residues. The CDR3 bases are TGTGCCAGCAGCTTAGTGGTGACTAGCGGGAGCAATGAGCAGTTCTTC. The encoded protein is CASSLVVTSGSNEQFF. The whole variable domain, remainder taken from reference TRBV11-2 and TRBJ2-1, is EAGVAQSPRYKIIEKRQSVAFWCNPISGHATLYWYQQILGQGPKLLIQFQNNGVVDDSQLPKDRFSAERLKGVDSTLKIQPAKLEDSAVYLCASSLVVTSGSNEQFFGPGTRLTVL.

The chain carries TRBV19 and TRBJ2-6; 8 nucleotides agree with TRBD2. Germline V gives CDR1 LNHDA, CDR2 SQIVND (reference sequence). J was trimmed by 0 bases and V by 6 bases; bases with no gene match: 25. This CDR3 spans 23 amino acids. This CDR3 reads CASSPTSGGRAGPRSSGANVLTF. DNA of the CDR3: TGTGCCAGTAGCCCCACCTCGGGGGGGCGGGCCGGTCCAAGGAGCTCTGGGGCCAACGTCCTGACTTTC.

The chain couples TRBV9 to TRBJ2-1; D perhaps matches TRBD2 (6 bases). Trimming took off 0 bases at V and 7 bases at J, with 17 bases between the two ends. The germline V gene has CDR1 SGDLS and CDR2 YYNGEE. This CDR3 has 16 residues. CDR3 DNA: TGTGCCAGCAGCGTAGGGCCGGGAGCCCGGCCTAATGAGCAGTTCTTC. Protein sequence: CASSVGPGARPNEQFF.

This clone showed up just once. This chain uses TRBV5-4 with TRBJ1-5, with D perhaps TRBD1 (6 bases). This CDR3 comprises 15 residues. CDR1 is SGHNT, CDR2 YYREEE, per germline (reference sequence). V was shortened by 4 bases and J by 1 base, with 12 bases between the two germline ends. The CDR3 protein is CASSIGGRSNQPQHF. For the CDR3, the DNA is TGTGCCAGCAGCATAGGGGGAAGGAGCAATCAGCCCCAGCATTTT.

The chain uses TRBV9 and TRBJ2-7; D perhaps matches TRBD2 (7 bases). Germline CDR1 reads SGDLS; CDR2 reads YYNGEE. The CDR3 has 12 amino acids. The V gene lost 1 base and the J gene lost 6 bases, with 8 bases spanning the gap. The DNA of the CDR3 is TGTGCCAGCAGCGTAAGGGGGGGCGAGCAGTACTTC. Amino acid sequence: CASSVRGGEQYF.

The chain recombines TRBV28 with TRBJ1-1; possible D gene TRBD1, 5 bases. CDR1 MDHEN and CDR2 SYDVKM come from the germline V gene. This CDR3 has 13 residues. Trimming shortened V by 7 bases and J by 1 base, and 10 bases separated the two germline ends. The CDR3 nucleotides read TGTGCCAGCACCGGGGGAGGGAACACTGAAGCTTTCTTT. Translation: CASTGGGNTEAFF.

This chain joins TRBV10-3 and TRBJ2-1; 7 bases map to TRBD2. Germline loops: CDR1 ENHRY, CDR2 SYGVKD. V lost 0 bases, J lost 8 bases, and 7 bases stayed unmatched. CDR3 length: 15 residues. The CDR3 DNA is TGTGCCATCAGTGAGTCAACTAGCAGCGGGGATGAGCAGTTCTTC. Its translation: CAISESTSSGDEQFF.

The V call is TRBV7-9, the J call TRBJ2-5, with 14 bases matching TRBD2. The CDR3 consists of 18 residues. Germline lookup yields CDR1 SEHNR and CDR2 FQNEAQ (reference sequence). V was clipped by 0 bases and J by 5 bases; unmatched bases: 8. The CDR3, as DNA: TGTGCCAGCAGCTTAGCGGAGGGACTAGCGGGAGTCTGGGAGACCCAGTACTTC. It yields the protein CASSLAEGLAGVWETQYF.

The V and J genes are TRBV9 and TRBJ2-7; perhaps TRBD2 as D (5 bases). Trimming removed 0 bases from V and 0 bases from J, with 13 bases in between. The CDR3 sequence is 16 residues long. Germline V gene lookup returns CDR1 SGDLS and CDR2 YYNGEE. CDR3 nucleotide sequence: TGTGCCAGCAGCGTAGCAGCTAGCCGTAACTCCTACGAGCAGTACTTC. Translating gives CASSVAASRNSYEQYF. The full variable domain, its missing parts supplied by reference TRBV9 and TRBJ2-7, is DSGVTQTPKHLITATGQRVTLRCSPRSGDLSVYWYQQSLDQGLQFLIQYYNGEERAKGNILERFSAQQFPDLHSELNLSSLELGDSALYFCASSVAASRNSYEQYFGPGTRLTVT.

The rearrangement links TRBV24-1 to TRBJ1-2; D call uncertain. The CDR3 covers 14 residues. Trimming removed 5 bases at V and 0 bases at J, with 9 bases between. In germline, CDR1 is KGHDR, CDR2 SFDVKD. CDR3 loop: CATSAGSANYGYTF. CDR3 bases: TGTGCCACCAGTGCGGGTAGCGCTAACTATGGCTACACCTTC.